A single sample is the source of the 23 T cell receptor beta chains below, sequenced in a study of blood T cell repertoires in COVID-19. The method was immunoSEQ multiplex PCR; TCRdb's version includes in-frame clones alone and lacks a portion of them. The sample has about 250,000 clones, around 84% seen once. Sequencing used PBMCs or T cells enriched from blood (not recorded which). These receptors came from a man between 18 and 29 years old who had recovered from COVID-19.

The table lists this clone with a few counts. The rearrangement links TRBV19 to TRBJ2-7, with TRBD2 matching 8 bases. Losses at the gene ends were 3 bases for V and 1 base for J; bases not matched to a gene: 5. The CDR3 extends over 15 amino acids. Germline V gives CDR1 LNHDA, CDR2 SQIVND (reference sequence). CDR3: CASSMFAGGSYEQYF. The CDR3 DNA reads TGTGCCAGTAGTATGTTCGCGGGAGGATCCTACGAGCAGTACTTC.

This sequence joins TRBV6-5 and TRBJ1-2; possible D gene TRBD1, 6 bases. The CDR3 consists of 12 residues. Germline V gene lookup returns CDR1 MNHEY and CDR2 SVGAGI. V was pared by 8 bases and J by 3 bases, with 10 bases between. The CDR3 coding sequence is TGTGCCAGCGGACAGAATTACTATGGCTACACCTTC. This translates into CASGQNYYGYTF.

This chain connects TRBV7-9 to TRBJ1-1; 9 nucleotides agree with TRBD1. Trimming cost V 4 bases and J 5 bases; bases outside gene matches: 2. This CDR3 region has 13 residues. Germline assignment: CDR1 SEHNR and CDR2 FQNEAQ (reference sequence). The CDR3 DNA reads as TGTGCCAGCAGCTGGACAGGGGATACTGAAGCTTTCTTT. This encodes CASSWTGDTEAFF.

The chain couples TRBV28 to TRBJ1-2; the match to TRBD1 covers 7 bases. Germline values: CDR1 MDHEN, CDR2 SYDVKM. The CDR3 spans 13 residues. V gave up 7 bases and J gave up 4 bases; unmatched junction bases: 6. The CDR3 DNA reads TGTGCCAGCATTAGCACAGGGGTCTATGGCTACACCTTC. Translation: CASISTGVYGYTF.

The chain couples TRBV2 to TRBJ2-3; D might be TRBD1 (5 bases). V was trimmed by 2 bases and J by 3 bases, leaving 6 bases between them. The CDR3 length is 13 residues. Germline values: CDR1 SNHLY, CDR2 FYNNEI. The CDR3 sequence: CASSEQGTDTQYF. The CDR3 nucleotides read TGTGCCAGCAGTGAACAGGGTACAGATACGCAGTATTTT.

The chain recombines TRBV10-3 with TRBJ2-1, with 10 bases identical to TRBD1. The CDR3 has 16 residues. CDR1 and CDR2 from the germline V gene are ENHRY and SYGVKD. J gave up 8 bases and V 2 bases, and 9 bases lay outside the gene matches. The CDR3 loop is CAISETGTGDRDEQFF. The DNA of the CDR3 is TGTGCCATCAGTGAGACCGGGACAGGGGATAGGGATGAGCAGTTCTTC.

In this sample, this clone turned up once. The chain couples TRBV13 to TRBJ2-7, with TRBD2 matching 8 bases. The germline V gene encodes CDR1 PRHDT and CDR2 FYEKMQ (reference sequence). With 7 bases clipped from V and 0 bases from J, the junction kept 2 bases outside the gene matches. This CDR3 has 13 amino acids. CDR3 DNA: TGTGCCAGCAAGCGGGAGACCTCCTACGAGCAGTACTTC. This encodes CASKRETSYEQYF.

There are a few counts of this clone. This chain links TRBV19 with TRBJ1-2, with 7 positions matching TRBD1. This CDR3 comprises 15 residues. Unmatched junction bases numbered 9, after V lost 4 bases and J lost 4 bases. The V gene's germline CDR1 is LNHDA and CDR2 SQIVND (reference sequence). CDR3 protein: CASSRQTGPSYGYTF. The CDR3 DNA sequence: TGTGCCAGTAGTAGGCAGACAGGGCCGAGCTATGGCTACACCTTC.

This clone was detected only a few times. The chain's CDR3 is CASSLAAGRAYNSPLHF. The DNA for the CDR3 is TGTGCCAGCAGCTTGGCCGCGGGTCGAGCTTATAATTCACCCCTCCACTTT. V usage is TRBV5-5 and J usage is TRBJ1-6; D remains unclear. The CDR3 length is 17 residues. Deletions cut 0 bases from V and 4 bases from J, with 14 bases between. Germline V CDR1 and CDR2: SGHKS, YYEKEE (reference sequence).

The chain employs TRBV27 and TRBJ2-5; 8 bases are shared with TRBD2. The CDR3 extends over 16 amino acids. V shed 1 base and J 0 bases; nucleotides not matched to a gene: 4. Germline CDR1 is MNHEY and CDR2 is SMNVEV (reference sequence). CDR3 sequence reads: CASSLYGGGYQETQYF. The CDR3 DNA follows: TGTGCCAGCAGTTTATACGGGGGGGGGTACCAAGAGACCCAGTACTTC.

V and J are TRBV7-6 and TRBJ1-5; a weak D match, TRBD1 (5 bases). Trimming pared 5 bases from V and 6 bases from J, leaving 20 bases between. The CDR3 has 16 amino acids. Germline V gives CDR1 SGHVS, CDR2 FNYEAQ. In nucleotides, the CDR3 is TGTGCCAGCAGCCTAAACCGGGACTTTGAAAGTCAGCCCCAGCATTTT. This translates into CASSLNRDFESQPQHF.

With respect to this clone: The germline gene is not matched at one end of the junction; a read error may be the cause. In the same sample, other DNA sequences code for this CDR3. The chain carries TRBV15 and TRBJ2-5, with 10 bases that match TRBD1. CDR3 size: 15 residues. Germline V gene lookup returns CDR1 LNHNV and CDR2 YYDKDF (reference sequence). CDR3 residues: CATSRDRGLGETQYF. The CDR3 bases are TGTGCCACCAGTAGAGACAGGGGGCTTGGGGAGACCCAGTACTTC.

The CDR3 sequence: CASSQVGLAGSVGELFF. CDR3 nucleotides: TGTGCCAGCAGCCAAGTCGGACTAGCGGGATCGGTCGGGGAGCTGTTTTTT. V is TRBV3-1 (or the pseudogene TRBV3-2) and J is TRBJ2-2, with TRBD2 matching 12 bases. J gave up 7 bases and V 1 base, and 7 bases lay outside the gene matches. The germline V gene encodes CDR1 LGHDT and CDR2 YNNKEL (reference sequence). The CDR3 has 17 amino acids.

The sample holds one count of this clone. The CDR3 DNA is TGTGCCAGTTCGGGGACAGGGATAGACAATGAGCAGTTCTTC. Its protein product is CASSGTGIDNEQFF. This sequence joins TRBV19 and TRBJ2-1, with TRBD1 matching 9 bases. This CDR3 region has 14 residues. V was clipped by 8 bases and J by 5 bases; unmatched bases: 7. In germline, CDR1 is LNHDA, CDR2 SQIVND (reference sequence).

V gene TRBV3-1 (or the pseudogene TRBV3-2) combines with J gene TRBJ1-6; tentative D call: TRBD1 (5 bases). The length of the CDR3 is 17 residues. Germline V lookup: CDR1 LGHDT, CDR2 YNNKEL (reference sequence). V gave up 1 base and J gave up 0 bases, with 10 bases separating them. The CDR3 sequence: CASSQGRQSSYNSPLHF. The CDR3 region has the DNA TGTGCCAGCAGCCAAGGTCGACAGAGCTCCTATAATTCACCCCTCCACTTT.

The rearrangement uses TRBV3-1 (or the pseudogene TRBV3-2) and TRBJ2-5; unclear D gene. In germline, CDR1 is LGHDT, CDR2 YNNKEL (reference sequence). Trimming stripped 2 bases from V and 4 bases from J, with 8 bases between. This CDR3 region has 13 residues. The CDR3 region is CASSQQLRETQYF. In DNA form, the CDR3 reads TGTGCCAGCAGCCAACAGTTACGAGAGACCCAGTACTTC.

In DNA form, the CDR3 reads TGCAGTGCTATTGACGGGGGCAATCAGCCCCAGCATTTT. The encoded protein is CSAIDGGNQPQHF. V usage is TRBV20-1 and J usage is TRBJ1-5, with no clear D. Per germline, CDR1 DFQATT and CDR2 SNEGSKA (reference sequence). The V and J ends lost 4 bases and 2 bases respectively, with 9 bases between them. The CDR3 has 13 amino acids.

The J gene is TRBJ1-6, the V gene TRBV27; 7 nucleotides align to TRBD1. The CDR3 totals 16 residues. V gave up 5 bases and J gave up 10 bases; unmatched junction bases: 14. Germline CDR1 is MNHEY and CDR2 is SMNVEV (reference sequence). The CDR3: CASSPSGTARGSPLHF. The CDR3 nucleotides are TGTGCCAGCAGTCCCTCTGGGACAGCTAGGGGGTCACCCCTCCACTTT.

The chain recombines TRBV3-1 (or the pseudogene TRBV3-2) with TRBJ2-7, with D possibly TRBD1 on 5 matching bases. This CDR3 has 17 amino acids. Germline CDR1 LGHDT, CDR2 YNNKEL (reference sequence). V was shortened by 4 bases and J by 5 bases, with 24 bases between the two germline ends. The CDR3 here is CASSPDPTELKIHEQYF. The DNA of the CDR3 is TGTGCCAGCAGCCCAGACCCGACAGAACTTAAGATCCACGAGCAGTACTTC.

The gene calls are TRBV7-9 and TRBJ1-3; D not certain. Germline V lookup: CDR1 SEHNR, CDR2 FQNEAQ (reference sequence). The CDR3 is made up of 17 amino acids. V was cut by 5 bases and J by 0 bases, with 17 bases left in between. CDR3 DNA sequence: TGTGCCAGCAGCCCCCCTGGGCTGGTTAGCTCTGGAAACACCATATATTTT. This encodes CASSPPGLVSSGNTIYF.

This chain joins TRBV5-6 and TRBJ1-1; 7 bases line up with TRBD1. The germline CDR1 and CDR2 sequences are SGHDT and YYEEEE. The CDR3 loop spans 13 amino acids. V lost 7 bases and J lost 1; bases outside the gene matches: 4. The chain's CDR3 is CASARTGNTEAFF. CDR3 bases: TGTGCCAGCGCCCGGACAGGGAACACTGAAGCTTTCTTT.

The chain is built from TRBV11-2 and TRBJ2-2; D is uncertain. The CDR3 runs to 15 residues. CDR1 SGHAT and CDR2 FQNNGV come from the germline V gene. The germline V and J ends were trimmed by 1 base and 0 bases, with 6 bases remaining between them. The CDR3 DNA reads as TGTGCCAGCAGCTTAGTGTCCTCGAACACCGGGGAGCTGTTTTTT. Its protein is CASSLVSSNTGELFF.

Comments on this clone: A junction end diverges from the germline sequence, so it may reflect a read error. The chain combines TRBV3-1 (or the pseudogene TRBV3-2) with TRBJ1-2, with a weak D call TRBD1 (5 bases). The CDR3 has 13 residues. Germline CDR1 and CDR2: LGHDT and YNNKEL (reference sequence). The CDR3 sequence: CAGSPGYDYGYTF. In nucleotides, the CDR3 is TGTGCCGGCAGCCCAGGGTACGACTATGGCTACACCTTC.